The 9 T cell receptor beta chains in this list originate from one sample, sequenced in a study of hypomethylating agent response in myelodysplastic syndrome. Method: immunoSEQ multiplex PCR; TCRdb's copy keeps in-frame clones and lacks some. The profile covers roughly 4,500 clones, with 82% appearing a single time and about 25% taken by the ten largest. Sequencing was performed on bone marrow, taken before or after starting hypomethylating agent treatment for myelodysplastic syndrome (not recorded which). All receptors derive from a human donor with myelodysplastic syndrome.

The chain uses TRBV9 and TRBJ2-5; 8 bases fit TRBD1. V gave up 0 bases and J gave up 4 bases; unmatched junction bases: 20. The CDR3 sequence is 20 residues long. The germline V gene encodes CDR1 SGDLS and CDR2 YYNGEE. The CDR3 protein is CASSVEIRQGAQMESETQYF. Here the CDR3 DNA reads TGTGCCAGCAGCGTAGAGATCAGGCAGGGGGCGCAAATGGAATCAGAGACCCAGTACTTC.

The rearrangement joins TRBV28 to TRBJ1-5, with D tentatively TRBD1 (5 bases). The germline V gene encodes CDR1 MDHEN and CDR2 SYDVKM. The CDR3 covers 12 residues. Trimming cost V 5 bases and J 6 bases, with 8 bases left between them. CDR3 nucleotides: TGTGCCAGCAGTCCGGGGGGTCAGCCCCAGCATTTT. It is translated as CASSPGGQPQHF.

The CDR3 here is CASSLRGLAPETQYF. CDR3 nucleotide sequence: TGTGCCAGCAGCTTACGGGGACTGGCCCCAGAGACCCAGTACTTC. The rearrangement joins TRBV13 to TRBJ2-5, with D perhaps TRBD2 (6 bases). Trimming shortened V by 2 bases and J by 4 bases, and 14 bases separated the two germline ends. CDR1 is PRHDT and CDR2 is FYEKMQ in the germline V gene (reference sequence). The CDR3 extends over 15 amino acids. Supplemented by reference TRBV13 and TRBJ2-5, the full variable domain reads AAGVIQSPRHLIKEKRETATLKCYPIPRHDTVYWYQQGPGQDPQFLISFYEKMQSDKGSIPDRFSAQQFSDYHSELNMSSLELGDSALYFCASSLRGLAPETQYFGPGTRLLVL.

V usage is TRBV9 and J usage is TRBJ1-6, with 9 bases matching TRBD1. The J segment lost 10 bases and the V segment lost 7 bases, leaving 12 bases of the junction unmatched. The germline gives CDR1 SGDLS, CDR2 YYNGEE. This CDR3 is built from 15 residues. In DNA form, the CDR3 reads TGTGCCAGCGATCTTTCCGGGACAGGGTACTCACCCCTCCACTTT. Its protein product is CASDLSGTGYSPLHF.

The J gene is TRBJ2-4, the V gene TRBV29-1; D assignment may be TRBD1 or TRBD2 (5 bases each). Trimming pared 3 bases from V and 5 bases from J, leaving 8 bases between. Per the germline V gene, CDR1 is SQVTM and CDR2 is ANQGSEA. This CDR3 is built from 12 residues. This CDR3 is CSVEGVENIQYF. As DNA, the CDR3 is TGCAGCGTTGAGGGGGTGGAAAACATTCAGTACTTC.

Comment on this clone: Other DNA sequences in the same sample also yield this CDR3. The rearrangement uses TRBV4-2 and TRBJ1-1, with D maybe TRBD1 (6 bases). Germline V gene data show CDR1 as LGHNA and CDR2 as YNFKEQ. This CDR3 region has 15 residues. V lost 0 bases to trimming and J lost 11 bases, with 19 bases between them. The CDR3 DNA reads as TGTGCCAGCAGCCAAGAAGGGGGAACTTTAGACAGCGCTTTCTTT. Its translation is CASSQEGGTLDSAFF.

The gene calls are TRBV10-3 and TRBJ2-5, with 11 nucleotides matching TRBD2. Germline CDR1 reads ENHRY; CDR2 reads SYGVKD. The CDR3 has 18 residues. The V and J ends lost 0 bases and 2 bases, in that order; junction bases with no gene match: 8. The CDR3: CAISESASGGLDQETQYF. CDR3 nucleotide sequence: TGTGCCATCAGTGAGTCGGCTAGCGGGGGGCTGGATCAAGAGACCCAGTACTTC.

This clone was counted only a few times. V usage is TRBV5-4 and J usage is TRBJ1-2; 9 nucleotides align to TRBD1. CDR3 size: 15 residues. V shed 3 bases and J 2 bases; nucleotides not matched to a gene: 5. Germline lookup yields CDR1 SGHNT and CDR2 YYREEE (reference sequence). CDR3 nucleotide sequence: TGTGCCAGCAGCTCCCGTGGACAGGGGAACTATGGCTACACCTTC. Residues: CASSSRGQGNYGYTF.

V usage is TRBV21-1 and J usage is TRBJ2-1. TRBV21-1 is deemed a pseudogene. The CDR3 totals 16 residues. This CDR3 is CASSRKRGGGYNEQFF. DNA of the CDR3: TGTGCCAGCAGCAGAAAAAGAGGAGGGGGCTACAATGAGCAGTTCTTC.